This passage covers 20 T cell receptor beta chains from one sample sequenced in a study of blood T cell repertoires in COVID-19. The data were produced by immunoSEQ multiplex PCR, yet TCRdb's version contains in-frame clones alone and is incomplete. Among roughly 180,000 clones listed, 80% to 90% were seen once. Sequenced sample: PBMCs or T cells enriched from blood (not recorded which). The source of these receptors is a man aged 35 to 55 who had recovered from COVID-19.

The CDR3 nucleotides read TGTGCCAGCAGCCTCCAGAGGATCAACTATGGCTACACCTTC. Translating it yields CASSLQRINYGYTF. The chain joins TRBV5-6 to TRBJ1-2, with no clear D. CDR1 is SGHDT and CDR2 is YYEEEE in the germline V gene. V dropped 4 bases and J dropped 2 bases, with 12 bases sitting between them. This CDR3 comprises 14 residues.

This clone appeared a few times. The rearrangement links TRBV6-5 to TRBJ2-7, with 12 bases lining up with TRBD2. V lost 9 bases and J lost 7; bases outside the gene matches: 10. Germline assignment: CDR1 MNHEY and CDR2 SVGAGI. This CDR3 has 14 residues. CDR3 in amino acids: CASGLAGGPGEQYF. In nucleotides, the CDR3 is TGTGCCAGTGGGCTAGCGGGAGGGCCGGGGGAGCAGTACTTC.

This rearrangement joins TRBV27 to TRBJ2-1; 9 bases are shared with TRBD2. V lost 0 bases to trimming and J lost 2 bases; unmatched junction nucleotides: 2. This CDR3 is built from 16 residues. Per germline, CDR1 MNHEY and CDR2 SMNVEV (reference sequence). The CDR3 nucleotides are TGTGCCAGCAGTTTATCACTAGCGGGCACCTACAATGAGCAGTTCTTC. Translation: CASSLSLAGTYNEQFF.

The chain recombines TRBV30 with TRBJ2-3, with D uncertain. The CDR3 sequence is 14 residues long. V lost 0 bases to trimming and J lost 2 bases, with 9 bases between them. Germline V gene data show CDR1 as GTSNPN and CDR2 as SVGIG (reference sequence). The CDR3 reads CAWSVLILTDTQYF. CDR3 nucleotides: TGTGCCTGGAGTGTACTAATCCTCACAGATACGCAGTATTTT.

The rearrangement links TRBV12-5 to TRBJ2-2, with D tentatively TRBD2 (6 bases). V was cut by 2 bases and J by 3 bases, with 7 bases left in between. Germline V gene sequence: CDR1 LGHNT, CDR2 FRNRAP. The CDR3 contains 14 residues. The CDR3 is CASGLPGDTGELFF. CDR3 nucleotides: TGTGCTAGTGGTTTGCCGGGGGACACCGGGGAGCTGTTTTTT.

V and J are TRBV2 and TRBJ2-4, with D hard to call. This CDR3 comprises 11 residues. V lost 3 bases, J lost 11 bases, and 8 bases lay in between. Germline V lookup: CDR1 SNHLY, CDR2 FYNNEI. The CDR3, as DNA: TGTGCCAGCAGTGATGGTGCGGTTCAGTACTTC. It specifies CASSDGAVQYF. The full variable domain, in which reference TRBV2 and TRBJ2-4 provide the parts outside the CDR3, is EPEVTQTPSHQVTQMGQEVILRCVPISNHLYFYWYRQILGQKVEFLVSFYNNEISEKSEIFDDQFSVERPDGSNFTLKIRSTKLEDSAMYFCASSDGAVQYFGAGTRLSVL.

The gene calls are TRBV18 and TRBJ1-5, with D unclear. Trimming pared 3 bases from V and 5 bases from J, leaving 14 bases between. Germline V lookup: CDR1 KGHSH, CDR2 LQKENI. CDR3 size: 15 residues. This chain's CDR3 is CASSPPGGRDQPQHF. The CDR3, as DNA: TGTGCCAGCTCACCCCCGGGAGGTAGGGATCAGCCCCAGCATTTT.

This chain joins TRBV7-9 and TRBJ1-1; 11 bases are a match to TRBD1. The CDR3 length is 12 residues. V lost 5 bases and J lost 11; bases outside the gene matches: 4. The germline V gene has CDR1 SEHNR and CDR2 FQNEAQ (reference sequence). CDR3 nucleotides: TGTGCCAGCAGCCTAGGGGACAGGGGGGCTTTCTTT. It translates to CASSLGDRGAFF. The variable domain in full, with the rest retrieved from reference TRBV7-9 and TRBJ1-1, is DTGVSQNPRHKITKRGQNVTFRCDPISEHNRLYWYRQTLGQGPEFLTYFQNEAQLEKSRLLSDRFSAERPKGSFSTLEIQRTEQGDSAMYLCASSLGDRGAFFGQGTRLTVV.

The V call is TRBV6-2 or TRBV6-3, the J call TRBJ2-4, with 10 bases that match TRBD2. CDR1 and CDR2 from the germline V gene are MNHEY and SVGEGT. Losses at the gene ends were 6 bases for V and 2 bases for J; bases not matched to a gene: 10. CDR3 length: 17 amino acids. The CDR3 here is CASSFVIAGGTKNIQYF. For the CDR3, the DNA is TGTGCCAGCAGCTTCGTTATAGCGGGAGGAACCAAAAACATTCAGTACTTC.

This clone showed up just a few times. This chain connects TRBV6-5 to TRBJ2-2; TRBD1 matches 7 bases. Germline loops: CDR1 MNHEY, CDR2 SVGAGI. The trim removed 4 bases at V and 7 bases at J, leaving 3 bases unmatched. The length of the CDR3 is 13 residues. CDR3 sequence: CASSSHRGGELFF. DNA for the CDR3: TGTGCCAGCAGTTCCCACAGGGGCGGGGAGCTGTTTTTT.

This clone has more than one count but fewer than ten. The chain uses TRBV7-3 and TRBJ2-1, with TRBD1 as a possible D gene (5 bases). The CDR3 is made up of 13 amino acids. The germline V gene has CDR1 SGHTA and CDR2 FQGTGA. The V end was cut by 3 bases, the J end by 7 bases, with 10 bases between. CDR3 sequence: CASSFIPGNEQFF. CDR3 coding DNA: TGTGCCAGCAGCTTCATTCCAGGGAATGAGCAGTTCTTC.

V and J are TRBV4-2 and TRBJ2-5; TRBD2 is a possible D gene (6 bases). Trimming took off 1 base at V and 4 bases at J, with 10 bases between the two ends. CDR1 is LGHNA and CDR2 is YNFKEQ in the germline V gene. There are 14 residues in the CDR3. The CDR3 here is CASSQAKEGETQYF. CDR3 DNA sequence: TGTGCCAGCAGCCAAGCTAAGGAGGGAGAGACCCAGTACTTC.

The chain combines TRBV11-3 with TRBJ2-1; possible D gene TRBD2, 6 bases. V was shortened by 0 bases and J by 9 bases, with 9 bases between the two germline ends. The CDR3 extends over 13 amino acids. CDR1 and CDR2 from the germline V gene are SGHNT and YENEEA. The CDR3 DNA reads TGTGCCAGCAGCTTAGAGCGGCGGGGTGAGCAGTTCTTC. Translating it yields CASSLERRGEQFF.

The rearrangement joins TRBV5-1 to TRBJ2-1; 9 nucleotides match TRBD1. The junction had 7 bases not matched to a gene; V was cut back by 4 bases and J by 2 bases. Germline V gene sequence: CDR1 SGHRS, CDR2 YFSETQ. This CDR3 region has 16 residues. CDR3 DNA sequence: TGCGCCAGCAGCCCTGACAGGGGGTTAACCTACAATGAGCAGTTCTTC. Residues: CASSPDRGLTYNEQFF.

The CDR3 protein is CASSLDHGELFF. Written as DNA, the CDR3 is TGTGCCAGCAGCTTGGATCACGGGGAGCTGTTTTTT. V gene TRBV5-4 combines with J gene TRBJ2-2; D is unclear. The V gene lost 0 bases and the J gene lost 7 bases, with 4 bases spanning the gap. The germline V gene encodes CDR1 SGHNT and CDR2 YYREEE (reference sequence). The CDR3 covers 12 residues.

The CDR3 DNA is TGCGCCAGCAGCTTGGCAGGCAGGGGGCCTGGTGGCTACACCTTC. As protein: CASSLAGRGPGGYTF. V gene TRBV5-1 combines with J gene TRBJ1-2, with TRBD1 identical over 8 bases. The CDR3 runs 15 residues. The germline V gene encodes CDR1 SGHRS and CDR2 YFSETQ. Germline trimming cut 0 bases from V and 7 bases from J; bases unmatched to any gene: 8.

The CDR3 loop is CASSYYNEQFF. In nucleotides, the CDR3 is TGTGCCAGCAGCTACTACAATGAGCAGTTCTTC. The chain is built from TRBV2 and TRBJ2-1; the D is unclear. The germline V gene encodes CDR1 SNHLY and CDR2 FYNNEI. V shed 6 bases and J shed 3 bases, with 3 bases lying between them. CDR3 size: 11 residues.

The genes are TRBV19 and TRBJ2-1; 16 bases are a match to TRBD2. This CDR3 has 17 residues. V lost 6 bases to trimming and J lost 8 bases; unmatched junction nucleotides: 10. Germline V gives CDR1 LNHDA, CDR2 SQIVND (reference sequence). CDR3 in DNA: TGTGCCAGTAGGCCGGGACTAGCGGGAGGGCCTCGGGATGAGCAGTTCTTC. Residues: CASRPGLAGGPRDEQFF.

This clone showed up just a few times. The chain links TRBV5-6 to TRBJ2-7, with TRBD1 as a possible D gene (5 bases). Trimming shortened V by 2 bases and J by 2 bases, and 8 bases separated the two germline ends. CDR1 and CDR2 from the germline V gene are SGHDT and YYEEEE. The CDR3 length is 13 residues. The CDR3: CASSFRGAYEQYV. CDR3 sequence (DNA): TGTGCCAGCAGCTTTAGGGGTGCCTACGAGCAGTACGTC.

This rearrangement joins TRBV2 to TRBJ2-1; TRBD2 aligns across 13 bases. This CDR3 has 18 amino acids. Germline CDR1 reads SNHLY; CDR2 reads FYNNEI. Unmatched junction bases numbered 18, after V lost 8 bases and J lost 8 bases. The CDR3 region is CASLWGGLAGAPGDEQFF. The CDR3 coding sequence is TGTGCCAGCCTCTGGGGTGGACTAGCGGGAGCCCCCGGGGATGAGCAGTTCTTC.